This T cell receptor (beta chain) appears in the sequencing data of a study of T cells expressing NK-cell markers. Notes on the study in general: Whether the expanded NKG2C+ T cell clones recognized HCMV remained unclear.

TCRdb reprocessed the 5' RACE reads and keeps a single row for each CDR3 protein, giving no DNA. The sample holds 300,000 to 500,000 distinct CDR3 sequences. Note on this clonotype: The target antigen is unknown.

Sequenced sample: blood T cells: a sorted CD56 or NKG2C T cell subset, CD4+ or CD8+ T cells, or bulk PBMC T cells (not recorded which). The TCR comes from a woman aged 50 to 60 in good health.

This chain's CDR3 is CASSQKGTGGKETQYF. The chain links TRBV3-1 to TRBJ2-5; the TCRdb call, TRBD1, lacks DNA for checking. This CDR3 has 16 residues. Per germline, CDR1 LGHDT and CDR2 YNNKEL (reference sequence).